A selection of T cell receptor beta chains follows, all from one sample in a study of control samples from healthy donors and cancer patients. TCRdb keeps only in-frame clones here, not all; method: immunoSEQ multiplex PCR. The top ten clones hold 1.5% to 2% of a sample with roughly 200,000 clones, around 90% of them seen once. Sequencing used blood. Every receptor here comes from a man younger than 40 in good health. CDR3s include the opening cysteine and the closing phenylalanine or tryptophan. A D gene is named only where the DNA matches it firmly.

V gene: TRBV29-1; D gene: TRBD1; CDR3 protein: CSVSTGEGQPQHF
V gene: TRBV5-8; D gene: TRBD1; CDR3 protein: CASSPWTGLYEQYF
V gene: TRBV4-2; D gene: TRBD2; CDR3 protein: CASSQDGEAGGWNEQFF
V gene: TRBV7-9; D gene: TRBD1; CDR3 protein: CASSLTGTNYGYTF
V gene: TRBV6-6; D gene: TRBD1; CDR3 protein: CASRSDRDTEAFF
V gene: TRBV7-2; D gene: TRBD2; CDR3 protein: CASSFSGGPSLEQFF
V gene: TRBV11-3; D gene: TRBD1; CDR3 protein: CASSPGQGSRTEAFF
V gene: TRBV19; D gene: .; CDR3 protein: CASIIPDPTGNSTDTQYF
V gene: TRBV27; D gene: TRBD1; CDR3 protein: CASSSQGAQPQHF
V gene: TRBV27; D gene: .; CDR3 protein: CASSLRGEGDTIYF
V gene: TRBV9; D gene: .; CDR3 protein: CASSPHAGATNEKLFF
V gene: TRBV19; D gene: .; CDR3 protein: CASSIGVKDNSPLHF
V gene: TRBV3-1/TRBV3-2; D gene: .; CDR3 protein: CASSQDIQANTGELFF
V gene: TRBV15; D gene: .; CDR3 protein: CATSGEAVSGNTIYF
V gene: TRBV4-1; D gene: .; CDR3 protein: CASSPPTSRPHEKLFF
V gene: TRBV19; D gene: TRBD2; CDR3 protein: CASSKGLAGGLNTGELFF
V gene: TRBV29-1; D gene: .; CDR3 protein: CSARLERGYTF
V gene: TRBV9; D gene: .; CDR3 protein: CASSVISLNTEAFF
V gene: TRBV3-1/TRBV3-2; D gene: TRBD2; CDR3 protein: CASSQRTSITGELFF
V gene: TRBV4-1; D gene: .; CDR3 protein: CASSQVDLITYNEQFF
V gene: TRBV7-8; D gene: .; CDR3 protein: CASSPLGTTNEKLFF
V gene: TRBV7-6; D gene: .; CDR3 protein: CASTPVLSSYNEQFF
V gene: TRBV3-1/TRBV3-2; D gene: TRBD1; CDR3 protein: CASSQDDRGQRAFF
V gene: TRBV14; D gene: TRBD2; CDR3 protein: CASSQDPGRVLTSGGADTQYF
V gene: TRBV12-5; D gene: .; CDR3 protein: CASGLKGWNEQYF
V gene: TRBV7-2; D gene: .; CDR3 protein: CASSQSSADLTGYTF
V gene: TRBV2; D gene: .; CDR3 protein: CASSDGGTVGFGYTF
V gene: TRBV3-1/TRBV3-2; D gene: .; CDR3 protein: CASSQDKVEQFF
V gene: TRBV12-3/TRBV12-4; D gene: .; CDR3 protein: CASRKQMNTEAFF
V gene: TRBV7-6; D gene: .; CDR3 protein: CASSLADVNYNEQFF
V gene: TRBV6-1; D gene: TRBD1; CDR3 protein: CASSEVRGGGDGYTF
V gene: TRBV5-1; D gene: TRBD1; CDR3 protein: CASSLPGTANTEAFF
V gene: TRBV7-8; D gene: .; CDR3 protein: CASSLAIYDGYTF
V gene: TRBV2; D gene: TRBD1; CDR3 protein: CASSRQGSTTGELFF
V gene: TRBV7-9; D gene: .; CDR3 protein: CASSPRTKGTDTQYF